The 21 T cell receptor beta chains below come from one sample, sequenced in a study of blood T cell repertoires in COVID-19. Produced via immunoSEQ multiplex PCR; TCRdb's table is partial and in-frame only. Here the sample spans hundreds of thousands of clones, around 86% being singletons. Sequenced sample: peripheral blood. The receptor set was obtained from a woman aged 50 to 60 with COVID-19, enrolled during active disease.

As DNA, the CDR3 is TGCGCCAGCAGCTTGGCCTCGGCTAGCGGGCTACTGGGGGAGCAGTTCTTC. It codes for CASSLASASGLLGEQFF. The V and J genes are TRBV5-1 and TRBJ2-1, with 8 bases lining up with TRBD2. The V and J ends lost 0 bases and 10 bases, in that order; junction bases with no gene match: 15. Germline V gene sequence: CDR1 SGHRS, CDR2 YFSETQ. This CDR3 spans 17 amino acids.

In its sample, this clone was seen many times. The chain uses TRBV10-3 and TRBJ2-1; 14 positions agree with TRBD2. In germline, CDR1 is ENHRY, CDR2 SYGVKD. Losses at the gene ends were 8 bases for V and 10 bases for J; bases not matched to a gene: 10. This CDR3 is 15 amino acids long. In DNA, the CDR3 is TGTGCCATCTTCCCGACTAGCGGGAGGGCCGGGGAGCAGTTCTTC. Its translation is CAIFPTSGRAGEQFF.

This clone was recorded a few times. The rearrangement joins TRBV6-6 to TRBJ2-1; D may be TRBD1 (6 bases). The germline CDR1 and CDR2 sequences are MNHNY and SVGAGI (reference sequence). The CDR3 sequence is 13 residues long. V dropped 11 bases and J dropped 0 bases, with 11 bases sitting between them. In DNA, the CDR3 is TGTGCCGCAAGGGGGAGCTCCTACAATGAGCAGTTCTTC. Translated: CAARGSSYNEQFF.

The chain has TRBV2 and TRBJ2-2, with 8 bases lining up with TRBD1. Germline lookup yields CDR1 SNHLY and CDR2 FYNNEI. V shed 6 bases, J shed 6 bases, and the junction held 9 bases outside the gene matches. The length of the CDR3 is 15 residues. CDR3 bases: TGTGCCAGCAGATCCCGGACAGGGATCGCCGGGGAGCTGTTTTTT. Translation gives CASRSRTGIAGELFF. Variable domain in full (rest from reference TRBV2 and TRBJ2-2): EPEVTQTPSHQVTQMGQEVILRCVPISNHLYFYWYRQILGQKVEFLVSFYNNEISEKSEIFDDQFSVERPDGSNFTLKIRSTKLEDSAMYFCASRSRTGIAGELFFGEGSRLTVL.

The chain has TRBV7-8 and TRBJ2-1; D may be TRBD2 (5 bases). Germline CDR1 reads SGHVS; CDR2 reads FQNEAQ. V was trimmed by 1 base and J by 0 bases, leaving 7 bases between them. The CDR3 totals 15 residues. In DNA form, the CDR3 reads TGTGCCAGCAGCTTAGTGACTACCTCCTACAATGAGCAGTTCTTC. Translating gives CASSLVTTSYNEQFF.

The chain employs TRBV5-8 and TRBJ1-5, with 7 positions matching TRBD1. J lost 4 bases, V lost 4 bases, and 11 bases had no gene match. CDR3 length: 16 amino acids. Germline loops: CDR1 SGHTS, CDR2 YDEGEE. CDR3 sequence reads: CASSPRGQEFNQPQHF. CDR3 in DNA: TGTGCCAGCAGCCCGAGAGGACAGGAATTTAATCAGCCCCAGCATTTT.

The rearrangement uses TRBV3-1 (or the pseudogene TRBV3-2) and TRBJ2-7; D gene ambiguous. The V gene lost 1 base and the J gene lost 7 bases, with 8 bases spanning the gap. From germline, CDR1 is LGHDT and CDR2 YNNKEL (reference sequence). The CDR3 length is 12 residues. The CDR3 region has the DNA TGTGCCAGCAGCCAAGTTCCCTTGGAGCAGTACTTC. Its translation: CASSQVPLEQYF.

This clone is a singleton in its sample. The chain employs TRBV20-1 and TRBJ2-6, with D possibly matching TRBD2 (6 bases). Per germline, CDR1 DFQATT and CDR2 SNEGSKA (reference sequence). The CDR3 runs 19 residues. V was trimmed by 3 bases and J by 2 bases, leaving 23 bases between them. This CDR3 reads CSASNPYGGEGAGANVLTF. CDR3 in DNA: TGCAGTGCTAGTAATCCTTACGGAGGGGAAGGGGCTGGGGCCAACGTCCTGACTTTC.

This clone was seen a handful of times. The chain is built from TRBV30 and TRBJ2-2, with TRBD1 as a possible D gene (6 bases). The germline gives CDR1 GTSNPN, CDR2 SVGIG (reference sequence). Trimming removed 3 bases at V and 6 bases at J, with 14 bases between. The CDR3 runs 14 residues. In DNA form, the CDR3 reads TGTGCCTGGAGCAACAGGGTAGGGGCCGGGGAGCTGTTTTTT. Protein: CAWSNRVGAGELFF.

The J gene is TRBJ2-7, the V gene TRBV11-1, with D unresolved. Germline V gives CDR1 SGHAT, CDR2 FQDESV (reference sequence). The CDR3 covers 14 residues. Deletions cut 2 bases from V and 4 bases from J, with 12 bases between. CDR3 in amino acids: CASSLTIGGYEQYF. The CDR3 region has the DNA TGTGCCAGCAGCTTAACAATTGGCGGATACGAGCAGTACTTC.

The chain couples TRBV5-6 to TRBJ2-3; D gene uncertain. Per germline, CDR1 SGHDT and CDR2 YYEEEE. CDR3 length equals 12 residues. The V and J ends lost 1 base and 2 bases respectively, with 2 bases between them. Written as DNA, the CDR3 is TGTGCCAGCAGCTTGCTCACAGATACGCAGTATTTT. The encoded protein is CASSLLTDTQYF.

V gene TRBV5-5 combines with J gene TRBJ1-2; D is undetermined. The CDR3 totals 14 residues. Looked up from germline, CDR1 is SGHKS and CDR2 is YYEKEE (reference sequence). V was clipped by 1 base and J by 3 bases, with 10 bases between them. The CDR3 DNA reads TGTGCCAGCAGCTTGTTGTGGGAGGACTATGGCTACACCTTC. Its translation is CASSLLWEDYGYTF.

V and J are TRBV5-4 and TRBJ1-5, with 7 bases fitting TRBD1. The CDR3 covers 15 residues. V lost 4 bases, J lost 1 base, and 5 bases stayed unmatched. The germline V gene has CDR1 SGHNT and CDR2 YYREEE (reference sequence). Written as DNA, the CDR3 is TGTGCCAGCAGCCCCGCACAGGGGAGCAATCAGCCCCAGCATTTT. This codes for CASSPAQGSNQPQHF.

This chain joins TRBV6-5 and TRBJ1-1; D is unclear. V lost 6 bases to trimming and J lost 1 base, with 15 bases between them. CDR1 MNHEY and CDR2 SVGAGI come from the germline V gene. The CDR3 is made up of 15 amino acids. CDR3 sequence reads: CASSPPGRANTEAFF. Here the CDR3 DNA reads TGTGCCAGCAGCCCACCGGGTAGAGCGAACACTGAAGCTTTCTTT.

The chain has TRBV7-2 and TRBJ2-7; 14 bases line up with TRBD2. This CDR3 has 16 amino acids. The J segment lost 6 bases and the V segment lost 5 bases, leaving 9 bases of the junction unmatched. Per the germline V gene, CDR1 is SGHTA and CDR2 is FQGNSA. CDR3: CASSRSGTSGSGEQYF. In nucleotides, the CDR3 is TGTGCCAGCAGCCGGTCCGGGACTAGCGGGAGTGGCGAGCAGTACTTC.

The chain joins TRBV6-6 to TRBJ1-5, with 7 bases aligning to TRBD1. The J segment lost 6 bases and the V segment lost 2 bases, leaving 4 bases of the junction unmatched. CDR1 is MNHNY, CDR2 SVGAGI, per germline (reference sequence). The length of the CDR3 is 14 residues. CDR3 loop: CASSYDRVVQPQHF. DNA for the CDR3: TGTGCCAGCAGTTACGACAGGGTAGTTCAGCCCCAGCATTTT.

The genes are TRBV9 and TRBJ1-2, with TRBD1 matching 7 bases. The germline V gene has CDR1 SGDLS and CDR2 YYNGEE. The J segment lost 4 bases and the V segment lost 4 bases, leaving 10 bases of the junction unmatched. The CDR3 sequence is 15 residues long. The CDR3 protein is CASSPGDDRVYGYTF. CDR3 nucleotides: TGTGCCAGCAGCCCCGGCGACGACAGGGTCTATGGCTACACCTTC.

This CDR3 reads CASSQQTGVGTDTQYF. The DNA for the CDR3 is TGTGCCAGCTCACAGCAGACAGGAGTCGGAACAGATACGCAGTATTTT. The rearrangement links TRBV18 to TRBJ2-3; a weak D match, TRBD1 (6 bases). Germline V gives CDR1 KGHSH, CDR2 LQKENI. The CDR3 totals 16 residues. Between the trimmed V and J ends, which lost 4 bases and 3 bases, there was a span of 17 bases.

The chain couples TRBV9 to TRBJ2-1; TRBD2 aligns across 15 bases. CDR1 SGDLS and CDR2 YYNGEE come from the germline V gene. V gave up 4 bases and J gave up 8 bases; unmatched junction bases: 7. The CDR3 spans 16 residues. The CDR3 bases are TGTGCCAGCAGCTTTGGACTAGCGGGAGGGATCTATGAGCAGTTCTTC. Amino acids: CASSFGLAGGIYEQFF.

The gene calls are TRBV7-9 and TRBJ1-4; D ambiguous. The CDR3 length is 14 residues. Trimming stripped 5 bases from V and 7 bases from J, with 14 bases between. CDR1 SEHNR and CDR2 FQNEAQ come from the germline V gene (reference sequence). CDR3 region: CASSPTSSSEKLFF. The CDR3 DNA sequence: TGTGCCAGCAGCCCTACTAGCTCCAGTGAAAAACTGTTTTTT.

This chain uses TRBV7-6 with TRBJ2-7; 8 positions match TRBD2. The CDR3 is 14 amino acids. The ends lost 8 bases at V and 7 bases at J; junction bases unmatched: 13. CDR1 SGHVS and CDR2 FNYEAQ come from the germline V gene. The CDR3 region has the DNA TGTGCCAGCGGCAAGGGACTAGATCTCGGAGAGCAGTACTTC. Amino acid sequence: CASGKGLDLGEQYF.